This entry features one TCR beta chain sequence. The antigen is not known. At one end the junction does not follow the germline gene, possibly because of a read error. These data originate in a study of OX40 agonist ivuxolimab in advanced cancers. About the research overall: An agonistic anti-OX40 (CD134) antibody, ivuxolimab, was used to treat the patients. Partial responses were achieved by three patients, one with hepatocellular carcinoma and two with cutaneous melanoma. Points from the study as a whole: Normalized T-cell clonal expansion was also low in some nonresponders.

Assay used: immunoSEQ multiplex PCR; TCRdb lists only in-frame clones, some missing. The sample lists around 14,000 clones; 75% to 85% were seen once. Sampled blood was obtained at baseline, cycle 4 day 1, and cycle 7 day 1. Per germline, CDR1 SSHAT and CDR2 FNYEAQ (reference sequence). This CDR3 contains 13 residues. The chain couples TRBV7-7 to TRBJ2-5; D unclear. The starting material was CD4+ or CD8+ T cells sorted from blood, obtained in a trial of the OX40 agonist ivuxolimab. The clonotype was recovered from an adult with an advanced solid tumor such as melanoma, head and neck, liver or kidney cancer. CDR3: CASSPNPQETQYF. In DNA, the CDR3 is TGTGCTAGCAGCCCAAACCCCCAAGAGACCCAGTACTTC.